What follows are 25 T cell receptor beta chains derived from one specimen sequenced in a study of identifying expanded T cells in peripheral blood. Data came from immunoSEQ multiplex PCR; TCRdb stores just in-frame clones and leaves some out. This table holds about 110,000 clones, 88% found once. The sample comprised blood. The source is a person aged 18-70 years in good health.

The chain recombines TRBV19 with TRBJ1-1; TRBD1 matches at 7 bases. V was clipped by 10 bases and J by 5 bases; unmatched bases: 16. The length of the CDR3 is 15 residues. Germline V CDR1 and CDR2: LNHDA, SQIVND (reference sequence). In nucleotides, the CDR3 is TGTGCCACCAAGGGATCAAGGGGGCCGAGAACTGAAGCTTTCTTT. It translates to CATKGSRGPRTEAFF.

V gene TRBV2 combines with J gene TRBJ1-4; D ambiguous. There are 13 residues in the CDR3. The V and J ends lost 5 bases and 4 bases respectively, with 8 bases between them. In germline, CDR1 is SNHLY, CDR2 FYNNEI. The chain's CDR3 is CASSTGINEKLFF. The CDR3 coding sequence is TGTGCCAGCAGTACGGGGATTAATGAAAAACTGTTTTTT.

This chain uses TRBV9 with TRBJ1-2; a weak D match, TRBD1 (6 bases). Per the germline V gene, CDR1 is SGDLS and CDR2 is YYNGEE. With 4 bases removed from V and 3 bases from J, the gap between germline ends came to 13 bases. The CDR3 runs 14 residues. The CDR3 here is CASSPTTGDYGYTF. The CDR3 nucleotides are TGTGCCAGCAGCCCGACGACAGGAGACTATGGCTACACCTTC. Full variable domain (remainder filled in from reference TRBV9 and TRBJ1-2): DSGVTQTPKHLITATGQRVTLRCSPRSGDLSVYWYQQSLDQGLQFLIQYYNGEERAKGNILERFSAQQFPDLHSELNLSSLELGDSALYFCASSPTTGDYGYTFGSGTRLTVV.

This chain links TRBV7-9 with TRBJ2-3, with 9 bases matching TRBD2. Germline trimming cut 6 bases from V and 2 bases from J; bases unmatched to any gene: 3. CDR1 is SEHNR, CDR2 FQNEAQ, per germline (reference sequence). The CDR3 runs 14 residues. In DNA form, the CDR3 reads TGTGCCAGCAGTTCTAGCGGGGTCACAGATACGCAGTATTTT. This codes for CASSSSGVTDTQYF.

The chain employs TRBV6-5 and TRBJ1-4; no clear D. The CDR3 runs 11 residues. Per germline, CDR1 MNHEY and CDR2 SVGAGI. V shed 5 bases and J shed 6 bases, with 4 bases lying between them. CDR3 loop: CASSNYEKLFF. In DNA form, the CDR3 reads TGTGCCAGCAGTAACTATGAAAAACTGTTTTTT.

In this sample, this clone turned up a few times. V is TRBV4-1 and J is TRBJ1-2; D is possibly TRBD1 (5 bases). CDR1 and CDR2 (germline): MGHRA, YSYEKL. V was cut by 6 bases and J by 9 bases, with 14 bases left in between. CDR3 size: 12 residues. As DNA, the CDR3 is TGCGCCAGCAGGGGGGAGGGACGGAGCTACACCTTC. Amino acids: CASRGEGRSYTF.

The chain links TRBV28 to TRBJ1-2, with 9 bases that match TRBD1. Trimming cost V 8 bases and J 7 bases; bases outside gene matches: 8. Germline V gene data show CDR1 as MDHEN and CDR2 as SYDVKM. This CDR3 region has 13 residues. For the CDR3, the DNA is TGTGCCAGCCTGGACAGGGGTATTGGTGGCTACACCTTC. Amino acids: CASLDRGIGGYTF.

This chain connects TRBV28 to TRBJ1-1; D might be TRBD1 (6 bases). Trimming removed 6 bases from V and 1 base from J, with 9 bases in between. The CDR3 length is 13 residues. The germline gives CDR1 MDHEN, CDR2 SYDVKM. The CDR3: CASSRDTNTEAFF. The DNA of the CDR3 is TGTGCCAGCAGCCGGGACACGAACACTGAAGCTTTCTTT.

The chain couples TRBV11-3 to TRBJ2-3; the match to TRBD1 covers 12 bases. With 1 base clipped from V and 3 bases from J, the junction kept 5 bases outside the gene matches. The length of the CDR3 is 17 residues. The germline V gene has CDR1 SGHNT and CDR2 YENEEA. The CDR3 DNA follows: TGTGCCAGCAGCTTAGGGGACAGGGGGCCGGGGACAGATACGCAGTATTTT. Encoded protein: CASSLGDRGPGTDTQYF.

V usage is TRBV27 and J usage is TRBJ1-4; D is ambiguous. Germline CDR1 and CDR2: MNHEY and SMNVEV (reference sequence). Trimming took off 3 bases at V and 6 bases at J, with 11 bases between the two ends. The CDR3 is 14 residues long. CDR3 coding DNA: TGTGCCAGCAGTTTTTACCGGGCTGATGAAAAACTGTTTTTT. Protein sequence: CASSFYRADEKLFF.

The chain recombines TRBV28 with TRBJ2-7, with unresolved D. The CDR3 consists of 12 residues. The V gene lost 3 bases and the J gene lost 3 bases, with 6 bases spanning the gap. CDR1 and CDR2 (germline): MDHEN, SYDVKM. Here the CDR3 DNA reads TGTGCCAGCAGTTTGTCCCTCTACGAGCAGTACTTC. Protein product: CASSLSLYEQYF.

The chain links TRBV9 to TRBJ2-5; 7 nucleotides align to TRBD2. V was pared by 0 bases and J by 3 bases, with 5 bases of the junction left unmatched. The CDR3 has 15 amino acids. Germline assignment: CDR1 SGDLS and CDR2 YYNGEE. Written as DNA, the CDR3 is TGTGCCAGCAGCGTAGTTGGGCTAGCGGAAGAGACCCAGTACTTC. This gives the protein CASSVVGLAEETQYF.

The rearrangement joins TRBV11-2 to TRBJ2-7; D is ambiguous. Trimming pared 1 base from V and 3 bases from J, leaving 13 bases between. The length of the CDR3 is 15 residues. Germline V CDR1 and CDR2: SGHAT, FQNNGV. The CDR3 DNA follows: TGTGCCAGCAGCTTAGGCGGAAGTTTCCACTACGAGCAGTACTTC. Its translation: CASSLGGSFHYEQYF.

The gene calls are TRBV25-1 and TRBJ2-3; 10 bases are shared with TRBD1. Germline CDR1 MGHDK, CDR2 SYGVNS. With 4 bases clipped from V and 1 base from J, the junction kept 2 bases outside the gene matches. The CDR3 is 15 residues long. This chain's CDR3 is CASSGGTGGTDTQYF. CDR3 sequence (DNA): TGTGCCAGCAGTGGGGGGACAGGGGGCACAGATACGCAGTATTTT.

This chain uses TRBV4-3 with TRBJ2-2; 8 bases agree with TRBD2. Germline V gives CDR1 LGHNA, CDR2 YSLEER. With 1 base clipped from V and 0 bases from J, the junction kept 7 bases outside the gene matches. The CDR3 has 18 amino acids. The CDR3 reads CASSQVPSGGPNTGELFF. The CDR3 DNA is TGCGCCAGCAGCCAAGTCCCCAGCGGGGGACCGAACACCGGGGAGCTGTTTTTT.

V gene TRBV5-4 combines with J gene TRBJ2-2; D remains ambiguous. This CDR3 contains 13 residues. The V gene lost 4 bases and the J gene lost 6 bases, with 10 bases spanning the gap. CDR1 SGHNT and CDR2 YYREEE come from the germline V gene (reference sequence). The CDR3 coding sequence is TGTGCCAGCAGCCTAACCCGTGCCGGGGAGCTGTTTTTT. Translation: CASSLTRAGELFF.

In nucleotides, the CDR3 is TGTGCCAGTAGTGTCCGTCCGGGACAGCCGAACACTGAAGCTTTCTTT. It is translated as CASSVRPGQPNTEAFF. The chain is built from TRBV19 and TRBJ1-1; 7 bases agree with TRBD1. The germline CDR1 and CDR2 sequences are LNHDA and SQIVND (reference sequence). The V and J ends lost 5 bases and 1 base, in that order; junction bases with no gene match: 10. This CDR3 is 16 amino acids long. Using reference TRBV19 and TRBJ1-1 for the parts outside the CDR3, the full variable domain is DGGITQSPKYLFRKEGQNVTLSCEQNLNHDAMYWYRQDPGQGLRLIYYSQIVNDFQKGDIAEGYSVSREKKESFPLTVTSAQKNPTAFYLCASSVRPGQPNTEAFFGQGTRLTVV.

A single count supports this clone. The chain employs TRBV11-2 and TRBJ2-1; perhaps TRBD1 as D (5 bases). Trimming removed 5 bases at V and 7 bases at J, with 15 bases between. Germline V gene sequence: CDR1 SGHAT, CDR2 FQNNGV. This CDR3 has 14 residues. Written as DNA, the CDR3 is TGTGCCAGCAGCCTCCGATTAGGGGATAATGAGCAGTTCTTC. It yields the protein CASSLRLGDNEQFF.

This rearrangement joins TRBV6-6 to TRBJ1-2; weak D call: TRBD1 (5 bases). From germline, CDR1 is MNHNY and CDR2 SVGAGI (reference sequence). This CDR3 has 15 residues. Trimming took 10 bases from V and 2 from J, leaving 20 bases between them. The CDR3 DNA reads TGTGCCACCTCTCCTCGGGGGAGCCCCAACTATGGCTACACCTTC. Translating it yields CATSPRGSPNYGYTF.

The gene calls are TRBV6-5 and TRBJ1-4; D not resolved. With 0 bases removed from V and 4 bases from J, the gap between germline ends came to 12 bases. There are 16 residues in the CDR3. Germline CDR1 is MNHEY and CDR2 is SVGAGI. The CDR3 region is CASSYSQVLHNEKLFF. The DNA for the CDR3 is TGTGCCAGCAGTTACTCTCAAGTCCTTCATAATGAAAAACTGTTTTTT.

This clone came up a few times. The V and J genes are TRBV29-1 and TRBJ2-7; TRBD1 matches at 10 bases. Germline V lookup: CDR1 SQVTM, CDR2 ANQGSEA. After removal of 2 bases from V and 0 bases from J, the junction contained 1 base not matched to a gene. This CDR3 spans 14 amino acids. This CDR3 reads CSVERTGGSYEQYF. As DNA, the CDR3 is TGCAGCGTTGAAAGGACAGGGGGCTCCTACGAGCAGTACTTC.

The chain couples TRBV27 to TRBJ2-3, with D hard to call. Per the germline V gene, CDR1 is MNHEY and CDR2 is SMNVEV (reference sequence). The CDR3 length is 12 residues. Trimming cost V 7 bases and J 5 bases, with 10 bases left between them. For the CDR3, the DNA is TGTGCCAGCACCACGGGTGGAGATACGCAGTATTTT. Translating gives CASTTGGDTQYF.

The chain carries TRBV9 and TRBJ2-1, with D perhaps matching TRBD2 (6 bases). V shed 3 bases and J shed 6 bases, with 16 bases lying between them. Germline V gives CDR1 SGDLS, CDR2 YYNGEE. This CDR3 spans 15 amino acids. DNA of the CDR3: TGTGCCAGCAGCGCCAAGGAACTAGCCGGCAATGAGCAGTTCTTC. Its translation: CASSAKELAGNEQFF.

The table lists this clone with a few counts. V and J are TRBV7-8 and TRBJ2-7, with D tentatively TRBD1 (5 bases). Germline lookup yields CDR1 SGHVS and CDR2 FQNEAQ. Trimming shortened V by 4 bases and J by 6 bases, and 13 bases separated the two germline ends. The CDR3 is made up of 13 amino acids. The DNA of the CDR3 is TGTGCCAGCAGCTCTCAGGGTCTTGGCGAGCAGTACTTC. This gives the protein CASSSQGLGEQYF.

The chain has TRBV9 and TRBJ2-3; 7 bases align to TRBD2. Germline-derived CDR1 and CDR2 are SGDLS and YYNGEE. The CDR3 contains 16 residues. V shed 0 bases and J 1 base; nucleotides not matched to a gene: 5. The DNA of the CDR3 is TGTGCCAGCAGCGTAGGGTCCAGCGGGGGCACAGATACGCAGTATTTT. This encodes CASSVGSSGGTDTQYF.